This section outlines one T cell receptor (beta chain) sequence together with its context. These data originate in a study of control samples from healthy donors and cancer patients. The protocol was immunoSEQ multiplex PCR, while the TCRdb copy is restricted to in-frame clones and leaves out a portion. The table has about 230,000 clones, about 80% seen once. Losses at the gene ends were 6 bases for V and 4 bases for J; bases not matched to a gene: 7. Per the germline V gene, CDR1 is SEHNR and CDR2 is FQNEAQ (reference sequence). The CDR3 loop spans 15 amino acids. J is TRBJ2-3 and V is TRBV7-9; 10 bases align to TRBD2. This clonotype originated in an older woman with lung cancer. The source material was PBMCs. CDR3 residues: CASSYSGGAADTQYF. Written as DNA, the CDR3 is TGTGCCAGCAGTTACAGCGGGGGGGCCGCAGATACGCAGTATTTT.